This T cell receptor (beta chain) derives from a study of blood T cell repertoires in COVID-19. In the study overall: T cells, B-cell-depleted T cells, or PBMCs supplied cDNA or gDNA.

Germline V lookup: CDR1 KGHSH, CDR2 LQKENI. Unmatched junction bases numbered 11, after V lost 6 bases and J lost 3 bases. This CDR3 has 16 amino acids. Clones were sequenced by immunoSEQ multiplex PCR, and TCRdb holds only the in-frame ones, with some missing. The sample lists about 400,000 clones; approximately 91% were seen once. This clone was observed a handful of times. Enrollees, roughly 18 to 89 years old, lived in 24 US areas. J is TRBJ2-3 and V is TRBV18; 8 bases fit TRBD2. The sample was PBMCs or T cells enriched from blood (not recorded which). The receptor comes from a woman in her 40s with acute COVID-19. The CDR3 DNA reads TGTGCCAGCTCCAAGGAGACTAGCGTGTTAACAGATACGCAGTATTTT. Translated: CASSKETSVLTDTQYF.